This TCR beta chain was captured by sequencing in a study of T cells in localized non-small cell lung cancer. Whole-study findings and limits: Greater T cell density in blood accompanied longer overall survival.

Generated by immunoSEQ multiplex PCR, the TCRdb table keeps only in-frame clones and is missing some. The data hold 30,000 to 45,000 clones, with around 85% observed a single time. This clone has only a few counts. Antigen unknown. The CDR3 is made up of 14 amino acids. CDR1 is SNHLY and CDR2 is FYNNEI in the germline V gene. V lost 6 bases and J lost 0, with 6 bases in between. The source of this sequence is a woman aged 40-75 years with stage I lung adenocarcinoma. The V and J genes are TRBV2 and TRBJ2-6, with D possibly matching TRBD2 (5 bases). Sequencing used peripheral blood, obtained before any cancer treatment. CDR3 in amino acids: CASSGDSGANVLTF. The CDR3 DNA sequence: TGTGCCAGCAGCGGGGACTCTGGGGCCAACGTCCTGACTTTC.